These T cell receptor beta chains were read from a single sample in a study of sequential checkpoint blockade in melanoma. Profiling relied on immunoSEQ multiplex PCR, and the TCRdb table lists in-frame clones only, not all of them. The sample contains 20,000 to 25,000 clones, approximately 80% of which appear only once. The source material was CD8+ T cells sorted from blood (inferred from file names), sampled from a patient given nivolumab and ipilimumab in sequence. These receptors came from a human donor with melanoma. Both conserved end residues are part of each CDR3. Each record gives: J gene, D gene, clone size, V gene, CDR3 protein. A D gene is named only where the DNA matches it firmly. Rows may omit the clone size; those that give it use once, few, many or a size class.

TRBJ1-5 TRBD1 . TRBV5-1 CASSLWTGGNQPQHF
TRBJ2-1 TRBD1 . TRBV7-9 CASSTQGRLFNEQFF
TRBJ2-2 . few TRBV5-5 CASSPGLNTGELFF
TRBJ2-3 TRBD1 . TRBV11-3 CASSLGSGGAADTQYF
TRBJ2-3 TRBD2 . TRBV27 CASSFIGTGGPDTQYF
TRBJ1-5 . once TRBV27 CASSFAVPLYQPQHF
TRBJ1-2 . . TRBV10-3 CAISVGQQNYGYTF
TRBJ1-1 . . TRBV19 CASSMGRGDTEAFF
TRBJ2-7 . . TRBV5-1 CASSWAGGSSYEQYF
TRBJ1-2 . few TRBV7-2 CASSAQGYGYTF
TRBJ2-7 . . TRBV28 CASSWTATYEQYF
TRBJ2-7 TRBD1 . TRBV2 CASRGGQGLLGYEQYF
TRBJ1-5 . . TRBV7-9 CASSLGQGNNQPQHF
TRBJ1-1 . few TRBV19 CASSWRGVEAFF
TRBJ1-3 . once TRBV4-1 CASSQGTGGEGNTIYF
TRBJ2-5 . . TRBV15 CATSRGWTAQETQYF
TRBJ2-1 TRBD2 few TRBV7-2 CASRGFEAGGMNEQFF
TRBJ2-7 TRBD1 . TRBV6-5 CASTSPGQGYYEQYF
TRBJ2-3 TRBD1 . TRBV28 CASSTGTAKWDTQYF
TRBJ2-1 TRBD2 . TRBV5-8 CASSFKRDYNEQFF
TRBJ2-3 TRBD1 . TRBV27 CASSPTGGFPDTQYF
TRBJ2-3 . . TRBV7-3 CASSLKGRGTDTQYF
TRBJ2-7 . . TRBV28 CASSFPRSLGAYEQYF
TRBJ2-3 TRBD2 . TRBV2 CASTGPGRADTQYF